These T cell receptor beta chains were read from a single sample in a study of blood T cell repertoires in COVID-19. Clones were read by immunoSEQ multiplex PCR, and TCRdb kept only the in-frame ones, dropping some. The sample includes around 93,000 clones, about 80% of them seen just once. Sequencing was performed on peripheral blood. The receptors were gathered from a man in his sixties with acute or convalescent COVID-19. CDR3s include the opening cysteine and the closing phenylalanine or tryptophan. D genes are given only for firm matches. Rows may omit the clone size; those that give it use once, few, many or a size class.

d_call: -
j_call: TRBJ1-2
clone_size: -
v_call: TRBV7-9
cdr3_aa: CASSLNTNANYGYTF
cdr3_nt: TGTGCCAGCAGCCTCAACACGAATGCTAACTATGGCTACACCTTC

d_call: TRBD1
j_call: TRBJ1-2
clone_size: -
v_call: TRBV19
cdr3_aa: CASSSGQGNYGYTF
cdr3_nt: TGTGCCAGTAGCTCCGGACAGGGAAACTATGGCTACACCTTC

d_call: -
j_call: TRBJ1-1
clone_size: -
v_call: TRBV7-2
cdr3_aa: CASSLYRREAFF
cdr3_nt: TGTGCCAGCAGCTTATACCGGAGAGAAGCTTTCTTT

d_call: -
j_call: TRBJ2-5
clone_size: -
v_call: TRBV18
cdr3_aa: CASSPRTGEETQYF
cdr3_nt: TGTGCCAGCTCACCCCGGACGGGAGAGGAGACCCAGTACTTC

d_call: -
j_call: TRBJ1-1
clone_size: many
v_call: TRBV7-8
cdr3_aa: CASSPRQAAVNTEAFF
cdr3_nt: TGTGCCAGCAGCCCCCGACAGGCCGCAGTGAACACTGAAGCTTTCTTT

d_call: -
j_call: TRBJ2-3
clone_size: -
v_call: TRBV7-2
cdr3_aa: CASRLQGADTQYF
cdr3_nt: TGTGCCAGCAGGCTACAGGGTGCAGATACGCAGTATTTT

d_call: -
j_call: TRBJ1-2
clone_size: once
v_call: TRBV6-2/TRBV6-3
cdr3_aa: CASSYSGADYGYTF
cdr3_nt: TGTGCCAGCAGTTACTCGGGCGCAGACTATGGCTACACCTTC

d_call: TRBD1
j_call: TRBJ1-5
clone_size: -
v_call: TRBV27
cdr3_aa: CASSFSGGNQPQHF
cdr3_nt: TGTGCCAGCAGTTTTTCAGGGGGGAATCAGCCCCAGCATTTT

d_call: -
j_call: TRBJ1-1
clone_size: -
v_call: TRBV7-3
cdr3_aa: CASSPPAGAEAFF
cdr3_nt: TGTGCCAGCAGCCCCCCGGCGGGCGCTGAAGCTTTCTTT

d_call: -
j_call: TRBJ1-1
clone_size: -
v_call: TRBV11-3
cdr3_aa: CASSLDRNTEAFF
cdr3_nt: TGTGCCAGCTCACTCGACAGGAACACTGAAGCTTTCTTT

d_call: TRBD1
j_call: TRBJ2-7
clone_size: -
v_call: TRBV6-5
cdr3_aa: CASREGATFYEQYF
cdr3_nt: TGTGCCAGCAGAGAGGGGGCTACCTTTTACGAGCAGTACTTC

d_call: TRBD2
j_call: TRBJ2-5
clone_size: -
v_call: TRBV7-2
cdr3_aa: CASSPSGGETQYF
cdr3_nt: TGTGCCAGCAGCCCCAGCGGGGGGGAGACCCAGTACTTC

d_call: TRBD1
j_call: TRBJ1-1
clone_size: -
v_call: TRBV11-3
cdr3_aa: CASSRWTGSGTEAFF
cdr3_nt: TGTGCCAGCAGCAGATGGACAGGGTCGGGCACTGAAGCTTTCTTT

d_call: -
j_call: TRBJ1-3
clone_size: -
v_call: TRBV12-5
cdr3_aa: CASGVHSGNTIYF
cdr3_nt: TGTGCTAGTGGTGTTCACTCTGGAAACACCATATATTTT

d_call: TRBD1
j_call: TRBJ1-4
clone_size: -
v_call: TRBV5-6
cdr3_aa: CASSLGQGTTNEKLFF
cdr3_nt: TGTGCCAGCAGCTTGGGACAGGGGACAACTAATGAAAAACTGTTTTTT

d_call: -
j_call: TRBJ1-2
clone_size: -
v_call: TRBV14
cdr3_aa: CASSQGSGYTF
cdr3_nt: TGTGCCAGCAGCCAGGGGAGCGGCTACACCTTC